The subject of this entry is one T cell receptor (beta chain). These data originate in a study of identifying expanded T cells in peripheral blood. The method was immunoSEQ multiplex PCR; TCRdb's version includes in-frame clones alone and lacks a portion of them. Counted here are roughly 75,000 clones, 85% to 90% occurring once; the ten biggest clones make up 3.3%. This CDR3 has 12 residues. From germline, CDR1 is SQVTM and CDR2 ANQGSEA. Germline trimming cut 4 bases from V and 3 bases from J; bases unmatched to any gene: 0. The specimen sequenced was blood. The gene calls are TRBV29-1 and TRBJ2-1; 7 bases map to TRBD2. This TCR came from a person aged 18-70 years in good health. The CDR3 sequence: CSVGTSYNEQFF. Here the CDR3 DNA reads TGCAGCGTTGGGACTAGCTACAATGAGCAGTTCTTC.